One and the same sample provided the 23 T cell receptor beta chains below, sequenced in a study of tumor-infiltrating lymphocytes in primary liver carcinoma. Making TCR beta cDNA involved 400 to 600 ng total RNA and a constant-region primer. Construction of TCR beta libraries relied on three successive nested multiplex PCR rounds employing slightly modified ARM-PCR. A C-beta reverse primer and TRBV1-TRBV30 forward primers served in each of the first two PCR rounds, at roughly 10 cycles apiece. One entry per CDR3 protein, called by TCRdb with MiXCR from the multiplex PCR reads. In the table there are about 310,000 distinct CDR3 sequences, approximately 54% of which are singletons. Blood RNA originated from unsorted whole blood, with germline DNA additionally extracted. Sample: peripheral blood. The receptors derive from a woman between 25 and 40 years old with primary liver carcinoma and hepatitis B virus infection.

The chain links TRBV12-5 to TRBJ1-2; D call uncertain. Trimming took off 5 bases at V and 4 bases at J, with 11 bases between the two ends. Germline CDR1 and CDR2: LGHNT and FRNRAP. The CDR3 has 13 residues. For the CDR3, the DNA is TGTGCTAGTGGTGCCCACGGGCTCTATGGCTACACCTTC. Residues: CASGAHGLYGYTF. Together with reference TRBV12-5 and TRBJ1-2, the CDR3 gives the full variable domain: DARVTQTPRHKVTEMGQEVTMRCQPILGHNTVFWYRQTMMQGLELLAYFRNRAPLDDSGMPKDRFSAEMPDATLATLKIQPSEPRDSAVYFCASGAHGLYGYTFGSGTRLTVV.

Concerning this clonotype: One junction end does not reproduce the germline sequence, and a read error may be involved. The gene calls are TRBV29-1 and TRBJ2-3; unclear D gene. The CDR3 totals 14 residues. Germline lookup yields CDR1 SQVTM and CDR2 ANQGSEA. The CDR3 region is CSVVGSTTTDAQYF. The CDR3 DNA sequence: TGCAGCGTTGTAGGGTCTACTACCACAGATGCGCAGTATTTT.

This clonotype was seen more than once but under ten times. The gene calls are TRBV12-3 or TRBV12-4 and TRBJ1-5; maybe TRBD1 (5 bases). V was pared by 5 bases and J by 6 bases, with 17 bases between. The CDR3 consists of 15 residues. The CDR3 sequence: CASSQGTEAGQPQHF. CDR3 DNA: TGTGCCAGCAGTCAAGGGACCGAGGCAGGTCAGCCCCAGCATTTT.

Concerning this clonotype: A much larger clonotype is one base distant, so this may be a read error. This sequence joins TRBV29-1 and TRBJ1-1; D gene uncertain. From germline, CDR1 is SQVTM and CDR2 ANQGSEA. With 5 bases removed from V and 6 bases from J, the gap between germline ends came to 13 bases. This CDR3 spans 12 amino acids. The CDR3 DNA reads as TGCAGCGTTACGGGCCCCAAGGCTGAAGCTTTCTTT. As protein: CSVTGPKAEAFF.

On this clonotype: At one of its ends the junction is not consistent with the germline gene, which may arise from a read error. CDR3 in amino acids: CASSIEDSLYEHFF. DNA for the CDR3: TGTGCCAGCAGCATAGAGGATAGTTTGTATGAGCACTTCTTC. The chain is built from TRBV5-6 and TRBJ2-1; D call uncertain. CDR3 length: 14 amino acids. Looked up from germline, CDR1 is SGHDT and CDR2 is YYEEEE.

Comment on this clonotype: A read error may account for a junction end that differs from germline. This chain's CDR3 is CASRRAGARFNNQPRRF. The CDR3 DNA is TGTGCTAGCCGCCGGGCAGGGGCGCGGTTCAACAATCAGCCCCGGCGTTTT. The chain recombines TRBV6-6 with TRBJ1-5; D perhaps matches TRBD1 (6 bases). The CDR3 loop spans 17 amino acids. CDR1 MNHNY and CDR2 SVGAGI come from the germline V gene (reference sequence).

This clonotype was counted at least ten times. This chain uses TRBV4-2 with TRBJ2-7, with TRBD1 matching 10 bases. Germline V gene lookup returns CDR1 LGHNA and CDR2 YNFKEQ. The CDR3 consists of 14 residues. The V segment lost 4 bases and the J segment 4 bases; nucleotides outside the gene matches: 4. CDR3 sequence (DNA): TGTGCCAGCAGCCCCGGGACAGGGGAGTACGAGCAGTACTTC. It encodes CASSPGTGEYEQYF.

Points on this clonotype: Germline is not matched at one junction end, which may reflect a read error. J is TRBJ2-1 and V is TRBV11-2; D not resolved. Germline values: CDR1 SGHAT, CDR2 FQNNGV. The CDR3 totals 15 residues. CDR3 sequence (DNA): TGTGCCAGCATCCCCTACGGTGGGGATTACAATGGGCAGTTCTTC. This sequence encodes CASIPYGGDYNGQFF.

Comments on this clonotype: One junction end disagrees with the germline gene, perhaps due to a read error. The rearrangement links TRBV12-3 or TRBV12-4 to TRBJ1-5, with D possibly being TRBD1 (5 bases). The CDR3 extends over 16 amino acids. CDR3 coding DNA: TGTGCCAGCAACCGATTAGATACGGGGACCAATCAGCCCCACCATTTT. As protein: CASNRLDTGTNQPHHF.

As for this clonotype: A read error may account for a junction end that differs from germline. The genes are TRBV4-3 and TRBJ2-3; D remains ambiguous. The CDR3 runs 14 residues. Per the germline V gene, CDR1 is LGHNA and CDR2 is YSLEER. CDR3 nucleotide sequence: TGCACCAGCAGCCCTCGGATGGGTACAGATATGCAGTATTTT. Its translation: CTSSPRMGTDMQYF.

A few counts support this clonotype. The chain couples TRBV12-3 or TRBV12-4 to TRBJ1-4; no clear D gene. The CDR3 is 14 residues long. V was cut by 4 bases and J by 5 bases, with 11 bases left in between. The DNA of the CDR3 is TGTGCCAGCAGTTCCACAGCTCAAAATGAAAAACTGTTTTTT. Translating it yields CASSSTAQNEKLFF.

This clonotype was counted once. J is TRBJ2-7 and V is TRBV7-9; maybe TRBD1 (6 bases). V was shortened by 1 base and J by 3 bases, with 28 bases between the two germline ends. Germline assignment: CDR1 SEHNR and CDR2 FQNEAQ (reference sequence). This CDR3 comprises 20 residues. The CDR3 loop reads CASSLVRYGIRGSLIYEQYF. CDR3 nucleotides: TGTGCCAGCAGCTTAGTAAGGTATGGGATTAGGGGGAGCCTGATCTACGAGCAGTACTTC.

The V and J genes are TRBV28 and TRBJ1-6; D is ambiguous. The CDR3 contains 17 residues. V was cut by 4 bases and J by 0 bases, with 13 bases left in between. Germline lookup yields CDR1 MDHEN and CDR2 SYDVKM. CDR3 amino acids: CASSSEIGSSYNSPLHF. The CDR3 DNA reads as TGTGCCAGCAGTTCAGAAATAGGGAGCTCCTATAATTCACCCCTCCACTTT. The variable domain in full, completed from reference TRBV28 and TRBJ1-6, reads DVKVTQSSRYLVKRTGEKVFLECVQDMDHENMFWYRQDPGLGLRLIYFSYDVKMKEKGDIPEGYSVSREKKERFSLILESASTNQTSMYLCASSSEIGSSYNSPLHFGNGTRLTVT.

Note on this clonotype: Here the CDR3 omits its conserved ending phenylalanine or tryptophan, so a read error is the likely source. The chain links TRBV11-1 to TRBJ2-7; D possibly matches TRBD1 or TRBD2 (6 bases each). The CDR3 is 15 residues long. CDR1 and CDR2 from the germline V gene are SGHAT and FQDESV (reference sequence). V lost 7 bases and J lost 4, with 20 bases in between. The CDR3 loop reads CASNFYTGANYEQYI. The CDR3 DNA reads TGTGCCAGCAACTTCTATACGGGGGCGAATTACGAGCAGTACATC.

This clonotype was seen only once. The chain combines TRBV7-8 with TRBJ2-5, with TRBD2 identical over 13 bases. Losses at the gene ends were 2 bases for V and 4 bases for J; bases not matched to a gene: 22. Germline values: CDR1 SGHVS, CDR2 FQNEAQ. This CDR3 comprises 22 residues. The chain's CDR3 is CASSLWGAGTSGTVDIGETQYF. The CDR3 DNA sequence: TGTGCCAGCAGCTTATGGGGCGCCGGGACTAGCGGGACGGTGGATATTGGAGAGACCCAGTACTTC.

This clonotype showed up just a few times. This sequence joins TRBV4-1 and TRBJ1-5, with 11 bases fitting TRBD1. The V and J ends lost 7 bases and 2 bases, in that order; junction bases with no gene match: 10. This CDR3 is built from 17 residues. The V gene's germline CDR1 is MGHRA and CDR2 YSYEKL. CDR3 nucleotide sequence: TGCGCCAGCACCCCCGAGCCGGGACAGGGGGGCAATCAGCCCCAGCATTTT. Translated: CASTPEPGQGGNQPQHF.

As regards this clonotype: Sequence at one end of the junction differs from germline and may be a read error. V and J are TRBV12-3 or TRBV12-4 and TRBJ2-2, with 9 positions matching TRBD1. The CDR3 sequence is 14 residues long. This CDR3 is CASSLTGGSGDLFF. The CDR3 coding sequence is TGTGCCAGCAGTCTGACAGGGGGGTCCGGGGATCTGTTTTTT.

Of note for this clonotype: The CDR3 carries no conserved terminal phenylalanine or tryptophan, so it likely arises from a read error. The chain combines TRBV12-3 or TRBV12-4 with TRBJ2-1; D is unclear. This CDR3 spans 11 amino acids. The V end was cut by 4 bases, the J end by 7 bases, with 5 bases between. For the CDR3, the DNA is TGTGCCAGCAGTTCCATAAATGAGCAGTTCTTA. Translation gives CASSSINEQFL.

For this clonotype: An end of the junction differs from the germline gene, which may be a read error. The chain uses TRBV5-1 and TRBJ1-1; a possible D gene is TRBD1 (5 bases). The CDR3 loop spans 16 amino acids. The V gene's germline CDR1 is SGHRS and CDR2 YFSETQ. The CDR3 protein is CASSPSWGTMNIEAFF. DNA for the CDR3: TGCGCCAGCAGTCCTTCTTGGGGCACGATGAACATTGAAGCTTTCTTT.

In DNA form, the CDR3 reads TGTGCCAGCACCCTTCTTGGGTTTGGCTACGAGCAGTACTTC. Encoded protein: CASTLLGFGYEQYF. The rearrangement links TRBV6-1 to TRBJ2-7; D gene uncertain. Germline assignment: CDR1 MNHNS and CDR2 SASEGT. The CDR3 has 14 residues. The V and J ends lost 7 bases and 3 bases respectively, with 16 bases between them.

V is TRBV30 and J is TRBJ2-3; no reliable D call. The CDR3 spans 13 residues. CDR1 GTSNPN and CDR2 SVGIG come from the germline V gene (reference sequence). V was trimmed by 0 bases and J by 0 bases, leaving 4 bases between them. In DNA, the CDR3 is TGTGCCTGGAGTGTAGGTAGCACAGATACGCAGTATTTT. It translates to CAWSVGSTDTQYF.

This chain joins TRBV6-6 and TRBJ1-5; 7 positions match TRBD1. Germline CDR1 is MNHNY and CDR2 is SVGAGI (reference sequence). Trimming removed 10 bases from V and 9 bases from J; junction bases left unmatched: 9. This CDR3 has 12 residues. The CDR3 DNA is TGTGCCAACAGACAGGGTGATCGGCCCCAGCATTTT. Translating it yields CANRQGDRPQHF.

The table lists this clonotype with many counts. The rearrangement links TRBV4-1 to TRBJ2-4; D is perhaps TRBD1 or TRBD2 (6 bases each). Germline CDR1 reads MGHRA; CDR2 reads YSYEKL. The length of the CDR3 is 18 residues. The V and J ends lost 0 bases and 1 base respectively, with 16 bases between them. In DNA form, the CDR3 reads TGCGCCAGCAGCCAAGAGACTCGGTCGGGGGCGGCCAAAAACATTCAGTACTTC. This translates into CASSQETRSGAAKNIQYF.